The T cell receptor beta chain described here comes from a study of OX40 agonist ivuxolimab in advanced cancers. Germline V gene data show CDR1 as SGHTA and CDR2 as FQGNSA. CDR3 length: 15 residues. The junction had 7 bases not matched to a gene; V was cut back by 5 bases and J by 0 bases. The data were produced by immunoSEQ multiplex PCR, yet TCRdb's version contains in-frame clones alone and is incomplete. The sample records 65,000 to 80,000 clones, roughly four fifths being singletons. Points on this clone: Its target is not known.

Overall study results and limits: Expansion of clones was among the lowest in partial responders at 0.1-3.0 mg/kg. Within 6 weeks, CD4+ and CD8+ blood T cells expanded clonally at 0.1 to 3.0 mg/kg. Averaged across samples, CD8+ T cells carried more expanded clones than CD4+ did.

J is TRBJ2-7 and V is TRBV7-2, with 7 nucleotides matching TRBD1. This sequence was found in an adult with an advanced solid tumor such as melanoma, head and neck, liver or kidney cancer. Sequences were derived from CD4+ or CD8+ T cells sorted from blood, sampled in a trial of the OX40 agonist ivuxolimab. CDR3 loop: CASSPHAGGSYEQYF. DNA for the CDR3: TGTGCCAGCAGCCCCCACGCAGGGGGCTCCTACGAGCAGTACTTC.